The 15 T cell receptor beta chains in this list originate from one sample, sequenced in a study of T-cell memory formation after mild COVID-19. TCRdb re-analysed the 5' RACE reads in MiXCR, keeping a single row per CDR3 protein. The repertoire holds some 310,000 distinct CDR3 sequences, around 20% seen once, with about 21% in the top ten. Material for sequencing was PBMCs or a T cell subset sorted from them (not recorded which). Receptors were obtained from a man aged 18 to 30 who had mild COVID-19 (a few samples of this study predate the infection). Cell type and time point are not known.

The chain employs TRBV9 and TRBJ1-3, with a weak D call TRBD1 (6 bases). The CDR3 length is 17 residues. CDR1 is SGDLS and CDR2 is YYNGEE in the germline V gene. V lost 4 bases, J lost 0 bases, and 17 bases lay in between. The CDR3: CASSNPLGQTSGNTIYF. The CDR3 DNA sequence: TGTGCCAGCAGCAACCCCCTCGGACAGACCTCTGGAAACACCATATATTTT. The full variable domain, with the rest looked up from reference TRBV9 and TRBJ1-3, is DSGVTQTPKHLITATGQRVTLRCSPRSGDLSVYWYQQSLDQGLQFLIQYYNGEERAKGNILERFSAQQFPDLHSELNLSSLELGDSALYFCASSNPLGQTSGNTIYFGEGSWLTVV.

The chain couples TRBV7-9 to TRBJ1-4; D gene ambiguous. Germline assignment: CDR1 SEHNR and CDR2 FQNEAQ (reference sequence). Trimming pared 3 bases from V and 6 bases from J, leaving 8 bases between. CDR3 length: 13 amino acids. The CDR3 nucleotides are TGTGCCAGCAGCTTCTACGAGGATGAAAAACTGTTTTTT. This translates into CASSFYEDEKLFF.

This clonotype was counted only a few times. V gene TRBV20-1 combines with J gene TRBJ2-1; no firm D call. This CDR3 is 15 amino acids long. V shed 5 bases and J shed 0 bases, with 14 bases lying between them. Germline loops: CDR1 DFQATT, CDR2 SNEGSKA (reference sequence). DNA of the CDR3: TGCAGTGCTCCTATGGTCCCAGGCTCCTACAATGAGCAGTTCTTC. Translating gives CSAPMVPGSYNEQFF.

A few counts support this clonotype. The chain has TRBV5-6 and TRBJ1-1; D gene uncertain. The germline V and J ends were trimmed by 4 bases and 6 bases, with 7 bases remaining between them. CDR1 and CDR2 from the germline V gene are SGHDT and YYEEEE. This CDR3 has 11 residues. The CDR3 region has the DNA TGTGCCAGCAGCCTGAGTTCTGAAGCTTTCTTT. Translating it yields CASSLSSEAFF.

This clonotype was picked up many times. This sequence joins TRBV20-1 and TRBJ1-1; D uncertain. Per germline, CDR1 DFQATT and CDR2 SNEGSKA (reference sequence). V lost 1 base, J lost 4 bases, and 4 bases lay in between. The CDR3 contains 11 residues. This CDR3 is CSARAGTEAFF. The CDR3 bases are TGCAGTGCTAGAGCTGGCACTGAAGCTTTCTTT.

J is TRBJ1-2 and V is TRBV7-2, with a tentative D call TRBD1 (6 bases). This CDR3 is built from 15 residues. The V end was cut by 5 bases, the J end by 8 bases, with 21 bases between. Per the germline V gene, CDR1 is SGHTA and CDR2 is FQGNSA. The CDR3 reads CASSAEATGPGGYTF. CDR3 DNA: TGTGCCAGCAGCGCCGAGGCGACAGGCCCGGGAGGCTACACCTTC. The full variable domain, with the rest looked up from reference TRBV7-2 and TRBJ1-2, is GAGVSQSPSNKVTEKGKDVELRCDPISGHTALYWYRQSLGQGLEFLIYFQGNSAPDKSGLPSDRFSAERTGGSVSTLTIQRTQQEDSAVYLCASSAEATGPGGYTFGSGTRLTVV.

CDR3 region: CATSPKADQETQYF. CDR3 coding DNA: TGTGCCACCAGTCCCAAGGCGGACCAAGAGACCCAGTACTTC. The V and J genes are TRBV24-1 and TRBJ2-5; the D is unclear. V shed 6 bases and J shed 0 bases, with 10 bases lying between them. This CDR3 spans 14 amino acids. Germline V lookup: CDR1 KGHDR, CDR2 SFDVKD.

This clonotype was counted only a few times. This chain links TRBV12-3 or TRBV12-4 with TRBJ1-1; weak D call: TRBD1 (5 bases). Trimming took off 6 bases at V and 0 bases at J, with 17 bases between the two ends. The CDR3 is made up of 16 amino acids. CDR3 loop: CASSPVGVTVNTEAFF. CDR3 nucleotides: TGTGCCAGCAGCCCCGTGGGAGTGACAGTGAACACTGAAGCTTTCTTT.

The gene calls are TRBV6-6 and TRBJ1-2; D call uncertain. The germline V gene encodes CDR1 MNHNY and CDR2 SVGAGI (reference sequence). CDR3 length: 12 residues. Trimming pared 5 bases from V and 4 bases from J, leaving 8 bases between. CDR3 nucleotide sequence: TGTGCCAGCAGTCAGGAGATCTATGGCTACACCTTC. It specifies CASSQEIYGYTF.

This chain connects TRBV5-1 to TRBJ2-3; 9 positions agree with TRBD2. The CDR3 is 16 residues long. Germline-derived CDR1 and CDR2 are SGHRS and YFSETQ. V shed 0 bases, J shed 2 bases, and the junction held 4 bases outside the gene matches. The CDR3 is CASSLVASGDTDTQYF. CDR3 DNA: TGCGCCAGCAGCTTGGTTGCTAGCGGGGACACAGATACGCAGTATTTT.

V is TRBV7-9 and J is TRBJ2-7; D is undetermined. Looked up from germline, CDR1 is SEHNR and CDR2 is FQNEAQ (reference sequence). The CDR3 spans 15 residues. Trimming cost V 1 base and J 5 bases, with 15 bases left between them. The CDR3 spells CASSLGTTSLDEQYF. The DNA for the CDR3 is TGTGCCAGCAGCTTAGGAACCACATCTTTGGACGAGCAGTACTTC.

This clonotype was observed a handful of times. CDR3 in amino acids: CASSLSDMNTEAFF. Written as DNA, the CDR3 is TGTGCCAGCAGCTTGTCAGATATGAACACTGAAGCTTTCTTT. The rearrangement links TRBV5-5 to TRBJ1-1; D not certain. The CDR3 totals 14 residues. V lost 1 base to trimming and J lost 0 bases, with 7 bases between them. Germline V lookup: CDR1 SGHKS, CDR2 YYEKEE (reference sequence).

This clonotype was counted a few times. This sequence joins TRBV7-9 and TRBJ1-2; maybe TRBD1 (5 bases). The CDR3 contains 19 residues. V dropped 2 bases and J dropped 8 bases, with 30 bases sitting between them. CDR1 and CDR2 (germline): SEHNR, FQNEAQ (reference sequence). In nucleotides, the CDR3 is TGTGCCAGCAGCTTATACCGGGGCGGACCCGTCCGATTGCGTGGGGGCTACACCTTC. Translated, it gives CASSLYRGGPVRLRGGYTF.

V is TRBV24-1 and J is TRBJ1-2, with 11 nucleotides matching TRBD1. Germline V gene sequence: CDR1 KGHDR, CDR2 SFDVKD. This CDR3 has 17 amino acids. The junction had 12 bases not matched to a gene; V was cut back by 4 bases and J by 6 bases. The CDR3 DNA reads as TGTGCCACCAGTGACTGGCCGGGACAGGGGGGTTTAGATGGCTACACCTTC. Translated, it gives CATSDWPGQGGLDGYTF.

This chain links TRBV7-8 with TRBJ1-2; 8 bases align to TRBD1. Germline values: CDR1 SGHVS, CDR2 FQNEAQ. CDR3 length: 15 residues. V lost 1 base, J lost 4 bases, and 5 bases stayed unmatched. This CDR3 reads CASSLGRQGPYGYTF. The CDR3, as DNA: TGTGCCAGCAGCTTAGGGAGACAGGGGCCCTATGGCTACACCTTC.